This T cell receptor (beta chain) was observed in a study of blood T cell repertoires in COVID-19. Sequencing was performed with immunoSEQ multiplex PCR; in TCRdb, only in-frame clones are kept and a portion is missing. Of about 160,000 clones detected, roughly 88% appear once; the ten largest clones hold approximately 7%. CDR3 length equals 13 residues. Germline V gene sequence: CDR1 SGDLS, CDR2 YYNGEE. The V segment lost 4 bases and the J segment 5 bases; nucleotides outside the gene matches: 5. The chain links TRBV9 to TRBJ1-2; 7 bases align to TRBD1. Sequences were obtained from PBMCs or T cells enriched from blood (not recorded which). This receptor was identified in a woman between 45 and 60 years old who had recovered from COVID-19. For the CDR3, the DNA is TGTGCCAGCAGCCCCGCAGGGGGGTATGGCTACACCTTC. Amino acid sequence: CASSPAGGYGYTF.